The 19 T cell receptor beta chains presented below share a single source sample, sequenced in a study of human T cells and chemical hapten exposure. From whole blood left unfractionated, total RNA was extracted. The library gave individual cDNA molecules unique molecular identifiers. TCRdb reanalysed the reads using MiXCR and keeps one entry per CDR3 protein. The repertoire holds about 120,000 distinct CDR3 sequences, with around 8.5% as singletons. Material: whole blood. The receptors shown here come from a human donor in good health. Some clones in this sample may be carry-over from other donors' samples.

This chain joins TRBV7-3 and TRBJ2-2, with D hard to call. This CDR3 comprises 13 residues. The germline V and J ends were trimmed by 2 bases and 3 bases, with 4 bases remaining between them. Germline lookup yields CDR1 SGHTA and CDR2 FQGTGA. The CDR3 DNA reads TGTGCCAGCAGCTTATATGACACCGGGGAGCTGTTTTTT. Translating it yields CASSLYDTGELFF.

This chain uses TRBV20-1 with TRBJ2-1; 8 bases agree with TRBD2. In germline, CDR1 is DFQATT, CDR2 SNEGSKA (reference sequence). This CDR3 comprises 16 residues. V shed 1 base and J 7 bases; nucleotides not matched to a gene: 12. CDR3 amino acids: CSARGGSGTLQNEQFF. The CDR3 coding sequence is TGCAGTGCTAGAGGGGGTAGCGGGACTCTACAGAATGAGCAGTTCTTC.

This clonotype was found many times. The CDR3 loop reads CSVEGSGGPYNEQFF. Written as DNA, the CDR3 is TGCAGCGTTGAAGGGAGTGGGGGACCCTACAATGAGCAGTTCTTC. V and J are TRBV29-1 and TRBJ2-1; D may correspond to TRBD1 or TRBD2 (5 bases each). In germline, CDR1 is SQVTM, CDR2 ANQGSEA. CDR3 length: 15 residues. Trimming pared 1 base from V and 2 bases from J, leaving 12 bases between.

In this sample, this clonotype turned up many times. The chain joins TRBV20-1 to TRBJ1-1, with TRBD1 as a possible D gene (5 bases). The CDR3 runs 14 residues. Germline CDR1 DFQATT, CDR2 SNEGSKA (reference sequence). The germline V and J ends were trimmed by 0 bases and 0 bases, with 8 bases remaining between them. The CDR3 DNA reads as TGCAGTGCTAGAGAAGGGGTCATGAACACTGAAGCTTTCTTT. It translates to CSAREGVMNTEAFF.

This chain connects TRBV7-9 to TRBJ2-1, with 13 bases identical to TRBD2. V shed 4 bases, J shed 0 bases, and the junction held 6 bases outside the gene matches. The CDR3 contains 18 residues. Germline V lookup: CDR1 SEHNR, CDR2 FQNEAQ (reference sequence). CDR3: CASSWDGTSGDSYNEQFF. In DNA form, the CDR3 reads TGTGCCAGCAGCTGGGACGGGACTAGCGGGGACTCCTACAATGAGCAGTTCTTC.

The rearrangement joins TRBV9 to TRBJ2-2; 12 nucleotides match TRBD2. From germline, CDR1 is SGDLS and CDR2 YYNGEE. The V segment lost 0 bases and the J segment 0 bases; nucleotides outside the gene matches: 18. The CDR3 runs to 23 residues. Here the CDR3 reads CASSVVPGGKGLAGATNTGELFF. As DNA, the CDR3 is TGTGCCAGCAGCGTAGTTCCAGGGGGCAAGGGACTAGCGGGCGCTACGAACACCGGGGAGCTGTTTTTT.

This clonotype was picked up many times. V and J are TRBV6-1 and TRBJ1-5, with 7 bases aligning to TRBD1. Germline trimming cut 4 bases from V and 1 base from J; bases unmatched to any gene: 13. Germline CDR1 reads MNHNS; CDR2 reads SASEGT. This CDR3 is 18 amino acids long. The CDR3 reads CASSAPDRRGISNQPQHF. Here the CDR3 DNA reads TGTGCCAGCAGTGCCCCGGACAGGAGAGGGATCAGCAATCAGCCCCAGCATTTT.

This clonotype appeared many times. This chain connects TRBV7-2 to TRBJ2-5; D is ambiguous. V was trimmed by 2 bases and J by 3 bases, leaving 7 bases between them. Germline CDR1 SGHTA, CDR2 FQGNSA. This CDR3 spans 13 amino acids. CDR3 protein: CASSLNLEETQYF. CDR3 in DNA: TGTGCCAGCAGCTTAAACCTAGAAGAGACCCAGTACTTC.

This clonotype came up many times. The rearrangement joins TRBV13 to TRBJ1-1; D unclear. Germline CDR1 reads PRHDT; CDR2 reads FYEKMQ (reference sequence). The CDR3 spans 13 residues. The ends were cut back, 2 bases at V and 6 bases at J, with 10 bases in the middle. The CDR3 protein is CASSLRPPSEAFF. CDR3 DNA sequence: TGTGCCAGCAGCTTAAGACCCCCTTCTGAAGCTTTCTTT.

This clonotype was observed many times. This chain uses TRBV6-5 with TRBJ1-4; the D gene is possibly TRBD1 (5 bases). The CDR3 covers 16 residues. V dropped 4 bases and J dropped 4 bases, with 16 bases sitting between them. Per the germline V gene, CDR1 is MNHEY and CDR2 is SVGAGI. The CDR3 loop reads CASSSGGGKDNEKLFF. DNA for the CDR3: TGTGCCAGCAGTTCGGGCGGGGGGAAGGATAATGAAAAACTGTTTTTT.

This clonotype was seen more than once but under ten times. This chain uses TRBV5-1 with TRBJ2-7, with D possibly TRBD1 on 5 matching bases. Germline loops: CDR1 SGHRS, CDR2 YFSETQ. Trimming took off 0 bases at V and 3 bases at J, with 10 bases between the two ends. The CDR3 totals 14 residues. The CDR3 bases are TGCGCCAGCAGCTTGGAGGACAACATCTACGAGCAGTACTTC. Amino acid sequence: CASSLEDNIYEQYF.

This clonotype was counted between two and nine times. The chain has TRBV19 and TRBJ2-3; D uncertain. The CDR3 runs 14 residues. V was pared by 1 base and J by 3 bases, with 8 bases between. Germline lookup yields CDR1 LNHDA and CDR2 SQIVND (reference sequence). CDR3 in amino acids: CASSIGGKTDTQYF. CDR3 nucleotides: TGTGCCAGTAGTATAGGGGGAAAAACAGATACGCAGTATTTT.

This clonotype has a handful of counts. V is TRBV7-6 and J is TRBJ1-1; weak D call: TRBD1 (6 bases). Germline CDR1 SGHVS, CDR2 FNYEAQ. Trimming cost V 5 bases and J 6 bases, with 16 bases left between them. There are 14 residues in the CDR3. The DNA for the CDR3 is TGTGCCAGCAGCCCCTCCCAGGGGAAGGCTGAAGCTTTCTTT. Encoded protein: CASSPSQGKAEAFF.

This clonotype has a count of ten or more. The chain uses TRBV20-1 and TRBJ2-5; 11 positions match TRBD2. V was clipped by 7 bases and J by 3 bases; unmatched bases: 7. The germline gives CDR1 DFQATT, CDR2 SNEGSKA (reference sequence). The length of the CDR3 is 14 residues. CDR3 DNA: TGCAGTGTGACACCGGGACTAGCGGAAGAGACCCAGTACTTC. Translated, it gives CSVTPGLAEETQYF.

This clonotype has just a few counts. The V call is TRBV7-6, the J call TRBJ2-6; D gene uncertain. CDR1 and CDR2 (germline): SGHVS, FNYEAQ. CDR3 length equals 15 residues. V shed 1 base and J shed 3 bases, with 7 bases lying between them. The CDR3 is CASSLEIVGANVLTF. The CDR3, as DNA: TGTGCCAGCAGCTTAGAAATAGTTGGGGCCAACGTCCTGACTTTC. The full variable domain, in which reference TRBV7-6 and TRBJ2-6 provide the parts outside the CDR3, is GAGVSQSPRYKVTKRGQDVALRCDPISGHVSLYWYRQALGQGPEFLTYFNYEAQQDKSGLPNDRFSAERPEGSISTLTIQRTEQRDSAMYRCASSLEIVGANVLTFGAGSRLTVL.

The V gene is TRBV4-3, the J gene TRBJ1-6; a weak D match, TRBD1 (5 bases). CDR1 is LGHNA and CDR2 is YSLEER in the germline V gene. The V gene lost 0 bases and the J gene lost 5 bases, with 14 bases spanning the gap. CDR3 size: 17 residues. The CDR3 sequence: CASSQDSPATDNSPLHF. CDR3 bases: TGCGCCAGCAGCCAAGATTCCCCGGCGACAGATAATTCACCCCTCCACTTT.

This clonotype appeared a few times. The chain uses TRBV7-2 and TRBJ2-7; maybe TRBD2 (6 bases). CDR1 and CDR2 (germline): SGHTA, FQGNSA. V shed 2 bases and J shed 0 bases, with 11 bases lying between them. This CDR3 comprises 15 residues. Written as DNA, the CDR3 is TGTGCCAGCAGCTTAACGCGGGGTACCTCCTACGAGCAGTACTTC. Translation gives CASSLTRGTSYEQYF. The variable domain in full, completed from reference TRBV7-2 and TRBJ2-7, reads GAGVSQSPSNKVTEKGKDVELRCDPISGHTALYWYRQSLGQGLEFLIYFQGNSAPDKSGLPSDRFSAERTGGSVSTLTIQRTQQEDSAVYLCASSLTRGTSYEQYFGPGTRLTVT.

In its sample, this clonotype was seen many times. The V and J genes are TRBV10-3 and TRBJ2-1, with TRBD2 matching over 8 bases. With V trimmed by 3 bases and J by 4 bases, 2 bases remained unmatched. Per germline, CDR1 ENHRY and CDR2 SYGVKD. This CDR3 region has 14 residues. CDR3 DNA: TGTGCCATCAGTGACACTAGCGGTTACAATGAGCAGTTCTTC. Amino acid sequence: CAISDTSGYNEQFF.

The gene calls are TRBV6-2 or TRBV6-3 and TRBJ2-3; no reliable D call. The germline V gene encodes CDR1 MNHEY and CDR2 SVGEGT. This CDR3 has 15 residues. V was trimmed by 5 bases and J by 1 base, leaving 13 bases between them. DNA for the CDR3: TGTGCCAGCAGTGAACGGCACTACCGCACAGATACGCAGTATTTT. It encodes CASSERHYRTDTQYF.